Each of the 17 T cell receptor beta chains below was sequenced from the same sample in a study of T cell responses to AZD1222 COVID-19 vaccine. The data were produced by immunoSEQ multiplex PCR, yet TCRdb's version contains in-frame clones alone and is incomplete. The sample holds over 150,000 clones; about 91% are singletons and the top ten take around 4.4%. Specimen: peripheral blood, collected on day 0 of MenACWY control vaccination. These TCRs come from an adult in good health.

The rearrangement uses TRBV7-9 and TRBJ2-7; 7 nucleotides line up with TRBD1. Per the germline V gene, CDR1 is SEHNR and CDR2 is FQNEAQ (reference sequence). The CDR3 contains 17 residues. The V gene end was trimmed by 5 bases and the J gene end by 5 bases; junction bases not matched to a gene: 18. The chain's CDR3 is CASSALPGQTYLHEQYF. The DNA for the CDR3 is TGTGCCAGCAGCGCTCTCCCGGGACAGACCTACCTCCACGAGCAGTACTTC.

DNA of the CDR3: TGCAGCGTTCTCAAGACAGGGGGGGGTACTGAAGCTTTCTTT. Protein: CSVLKTGGGTEAFF. This chain links TRBV29-1 with TRBJ1-1; 9 nucleotides align to TRBD1. The CDR3 has 14 residues. Unmatched junction bases numbered 9, after V lost 5 bases and J lost 5 bases. Germline V gene sequence: CDR1 SQVTM, CDR2 ANQGSEA.

This chain joins TRBV27 and TRBJ2-7; no reliable D call. V lost 2 bases and J 5 bases, leaving 10 bases between the germline ends. The CDR3 covers 13 residues. Germline V gene data show CDR1 as MNHEY and CDR2 as SMNVEV (reference sequence). The CDR3 is CASSLGRPHEQYF. CDR3 nucleotide sequence: TGTGCCAGCAGTTTAGGTAGACCCCACGAGCAGTACTTC.

The chain carries TRBV20-1 and TRBJ1-3, with D possibly matching TRBD1 (5 bases). The germline gives CDR1 DFQATT, CDR2 SNEGSKA (reference sequence). This CDR3 region has 13 residues. Deletions cut 3 bases from V and 8 bases from J, with 14 bases between. The CDR3 nucleotides are TGCAGTGCTAGTGCCAGGGCGGGTTACACCATATATTTT. It yields the protein CSASARAGYTIYF.

This chain uses TRBV10-3 with TRBJ2-3; 8 nucleotides match TRBD1. The J segment lost 0 bases and the V segment lost 4 bases, leaving 6 bases of the junction unmatched. The germline gives CDR1 ENHRY, CDR2 SYGVKD. The CDR3 is 16 residues long. This CDR3 reads CAISVAGGVSTDTQYF. In DNA, the CDR3 is TGTGCCATCAGTGTTGCAGGGGGCGTCAGCACAGATACGCAGTATTTT.

The CDR3 loop reads CASSQGRPESNQPQHF. CDR3 nucleotides: TGCGCCAGCAGTCAAGGACGGCCAGAAAGCAATCAGCCCCAGCATTTT. The chain recombines TRBV10-1 with TRBJ1-5, with no clear D. This CDR3 is built from 16 residues. V dropped 5 bases and J dropped 1 base, with 15 bases sitting between them. Germline V gene sequence: CDR1 WNHNN, CDR2 SYGVQD (reference sequence).

In DNA, the CDR3 is TGTGCCAGCAGCCCCGTAGTCGGGACAGGGTTCGAGCAGTACTTC. Its translation: CASSPVVGTGFEQYF. This sequence joins TRBV7-6 and TRBJ2-7; 9 nucleotides line up with TRBD1. The CDR3 runs 15 residues. V trimming: 5 bases; J trimming: 6 bases; junction bases outside the gene matches: 11. From germline, CDR1 is SGHVS and CDR2 FNYEAQ. Using reference TRBV7-6 and TRBJ2-7 for the parts outside the CDR3, the full variable domain is GAGVSQSPRYKVTKRGQDVALRCDPISGHVSLYWYRQALGQGPEFLTYFNYEAQQDKSGLPNDRFSAERPEGSISTLTIQRTEQRDSAMYRCASSPVVGTGFEQYFGPGTRLTVT.

This clone has more than one count but fewer than ten. This chain joins TRBV29-1 and TRBJ2-7; possibly TRBD1 for D (5 bases). CDR1 is SQVTM, CDR2 ANQGSEA, per germline. The CDR3 has 11 residues. Trimming removed 5 bases at V and 3 bases at J, with 8 bases between. CDR3 loop: CSVLTVYEQYF. Written as DNA, the CDR3 is TGCAGCGTTCTGACAGTCTACGAGCAGTACTTC.

J is TRBJ2-5 and V is TRBV5-1, with 13 bases fitting TRBD2. This CDR3 spans 17 amino acids. Germline CDR1 SGHRS, CDR2 YFSETQ. Unmatched junction bases numbered 7, after V lost 4 bases and J lost 1 base. The CDR3 region has the DNA TGCGCCAGCAGCGTCGGACTAGCGGGAGACCTCCAAGAGACCCAGTACTTC. As protein: CASSVGLAGDLQETQYF.

V is TRBV7-8 and J is TRBJ1-5; 7 bases map to TRBD1. Germline V gives CDR1 SGHVS, CDR2 FQNEAQ. Trimming at V came to 5 bases and at J to 0 bases, leaving 7 bases not matched to a gene. The CDR3 extends over 16 amino acids. The CDR3 coding sequence is TGTGCCAGCAGCCCAGGGACAGTCCTTAGCAATCAGCCCCAGCATTTT. Translated, it gives CASSPGTVLSNQPQHF.

The table lists this clone with a few counts. The genes are TRBV30 and TRBJ2-3; D perhaps matches TRBD2 (6 bases). Germline V gene lookup returns CDR1 GTSNPN and CDR2 SVGIG (reference sequence). Trimming stripped 3 bases from V and 0 bases from J, with 10 bases between. The CDR3 consists of 14 residues. The CDR3 is CAWRYGTSTDTQYF. The CDR3 DNA reads as TGTGCCTGGAGGTACGGGACTAGCACAGATACGCAGTATTTT.

This chain uses TRBV3-1 (or the pseudogene TRBV3-2) with TRBJ1-1, with D perhaps TRBD1 (6 bases). Germline CDR1 is LGHDT and CDR2 is YNNKEL (reference sequence). Trimming shortened V by 4 bases and J by 2 bases, and 14 bases separated the two germline ends. This CDR3 has 15 residues. DNA for the CDR3: TGTGCCAGCAGCCCGGGGGGGGGCCGCAACACTGAAGCTTTCTTT. It codes for CASSPGGGRNTEAFF.

This chain joins TRBV3-1 (or the pseudogene TRBV3-2) and TRBJ2-1, with 11 positions matching TRBD2. The CDR3 consists of 16 residues. Germline CDR1 is LGHDT and CDR2 is YNNKEL (reference sequence). The trim removed 2 bases at V and 3 bases at J, leaving 3 bases unmatched. CDR3 sequence: CASSQQLAGDYNEQFF. As DNA, the CDR3 is TGTGCCAGCAGCCAACAACTAGCGGGAGACTACAATGAGCAGTTCTTC.

This chain links TRBV5-1 with TRBJ2-3; TRBD1 or TRBD2 may be the D gene (6 bases each). The V and J ends lost 1 base and 5 bases respectively, with 11 bases between them. The CDR3 runs to 14 residues. Per germline, CDR1 SGHRS and CDR2 YFSETQ. CDR3 loop: CASSLRGGGDTQYF. CDR3 DNA sequence: TGCGCCAGCAGCTTGCGAGGAGGGGGAGATACGCAGTATTTT.

This chain uses TRBV7-2 with TRBJ2-1; 15 bases are a match to TRBD2. In germline, CDR1 is SGHTA, CDR2 FQGNSA. With 5 bases clipped from V and 12 bases from J, the junction kept 20 bases outside the gene matches. This CDR3 has 19 amino acids. In nucleotides, the CDR3 is TGTGCCAGCAGCCCAGGGCAGGGACTAGCGGGAGGCGCCGCCTACTTGCAGTTCTTC. It specifies CASSPGQGLAGGAAYLQFF.

The genes are TRBV18 and TRBJ2-1; D ambiguous. The V end lost 3 bases, the J end lost 8 bases, and 8 bases lay between the germline ends. Per germline, CDR1 KGHSH and CDR2 LQKENI. The CDR3 is 12 residues long. CDR3 sequence reads: CASSPSDYEQFF. The DNA for the CDR3 is TGTGCCAGCTCACCCTCGGATTATGAGCAGTTCTTC.

In the case of this clone: Additional DNA sequences in this sample encode the identical CDR3. The rearrangement joins TRBV19 to TRBJ1-2; D ambiguous. Trimming took off 3 bases at V and 4 bases at J, with 3 bases between the two ends. CDR3 length: 11 residues. Germline assignment: CDR1 LNHDA and CDR2 SQIVND (reference sequence). DNA for the CDR3: TGTGCCAGTAGTATCGGCTATGGCTACACCTTC. Residues: CASSIGYGYTF.